This is a list of T cell receptor beta chains from one sample in a study of T cells after posttransplantation cyclophosphamide. Sequenced by immunoSEQ multiplex PCR; TCRdb stores in-frame clones only, minus some. The specimen has tens of thousands of clones, none found just once. Source material: PBMCs. These receptors originate from a woman aged 55-69 years in good health, CMV-negative, and a related stem cell transplant donor. Both conserved end residues are part of each CDR3. D genes are given only for firm matches. Clone size is shown for a subset of rows, as once, few, many or a class of expanded clone.

abundance,v_gene,j_gene,d_gene,CDR3aa,CDR3nt
many,TRBV5-1,TRBJ2-5,.,CASSFIDKQQETQYF,TGCGCCAGCAGTTTCATAGACAAGCAACAAGAGACCCAGTACTTC
many,TRBV5-6,TRBJ1-1,.,CASSLARTEAFF,TGTGCCAGCAGCTTGGCGCGAACTGAAGCTTTCTTT
many,TRBV2,TRBJ2-5,TRBD2,CASSLWASGEETQYF,TGTGCCAGCAGTCTCTGGGCTAGCGGGGAAGAGACCCAGTACTTC
many,TRBV12-3/TRBV12-4,TRBJ2-3,TRBD1,CASSLGTGADTQYF,TGTGCCAGCAGCCTTGGGACAGGGGCAGATACGCAGTATTTT
few,TRBV30,TRBJ2-7,.,CAWARQVSYEQYF,TGTGCCTGGGCTCGACAGGTCTCCTACGAGCAGTACTTC
many,TRBV9,TRBJ1-2,.,CASSAQGRKWDGYTF,TGTGCCAGCAGCGCTCAGGGTCGAAAGTGGGATGGCTACACCTTC
.,TRBV12-3/TRBV12-4,TRBJ2-1,.,CASPVILAEQFF,TGTGCCAGCCCGGTAATCCTAGCCGAGCAGTTCTTC
many,TRBV19,TRBJ2-1,.,CASRGQLGIYNEQFF,TGTGCCAGTAGGGGGCAGCTGGGGATATACAATGAGCAGTTCTTC
many,TRBV12-3/TRBV12-4,TRBJ1-5,.,CASSPWPQPQHF,TGTGCCAGCAGCCCCTGGCCTCAGCCCCAGCATTTT
few,TRBV12-3/TRBV12-4,TRBJ2-5,.,CASSLLETQYF,TGTGCCAGCAGTTTACTGGAGACCCAGTACTTC
many,TRBV5-6,TRBJ2-3,TRBD2,CASSPPTPIAGVPDTQYF,TGTGCCAGCAGCCCACCTACTCCTATAGCGGGGGTGCCAGATACGCAGTATTTT
many,TRBV5-4,TRBJ1-3,TRBD1,CASSRDRADTIYF,TGTGCCAGCAGCCGGGACAGGGCGGACACCATATATTTT
many,TRBV2,TRBJ2-3,.,CASQGGGTDTQYF,TGTGCCAGCCAGGGTGGAGGCACAGATACGCAGTATTTT
many,TRBV6-2/TRBV6-3,TRBJ2-7,.,CASSKTETYEQYF,TGTGCCAGCAGTAAAACAGAAACCTACGAGCAGTACTTC
many,TRBV10-2,TRBJ2-2,.,CASRDNRVKTPNGELFF,TGCGCCAGCAGGGACAACCGGGTCAAAACCCCGAACGGGGAGCTGTTTTTT
many,TRBV25-1,TRBJ1-6,.,CASSEQGSPLHF,TGTGCCAGCAGTGAACAGGGTTCACCCCTCCACTTT
.,TRBV28,TRBJ2-4,.,CASRESPENIQYF,TGTGCCTCGCGGGAATCCCCAGAAAACATTCAGTACTTC
many,TRBV28,TRBJ2-1,TRBD2,CASSFKGLAGYNEQFF,TGTGCCAGCAGTTTTAAGGGACTAGCGGGGTACAATGAGCAGTTCTTC
.,TRBV9,TRBJ2-2,.,CASSIGTGELFF,TGTGCCAGCAGCATCGGCACCGGGGAGCTGTTTTTT
.,TRBV9,TRBJ2-5,TRBD2,CASSPPGLAGLETQYF,TGTGCCAGCAGCCCCCCGGGGCTAGCGGGGTTGGAGACCCAGTACTTC
few,TRBV7-2,TRBJ1-4,TRBD1,CASSLPGQGGEKLFF,TGTGCCAGCAGCCTCCCTGGACAGGGAGGGGAAAAACTGTTTTTT
few,TRBV6-5,TRBJ1-6,TRBD1,CASSYRQGFNSPLHF,TGTGCCAGCAGTTACCGACAGGGCTTTAATTCACCCCTCCACTTT
few,TRBV6-5,TRBJ2-3,.,CASRPGLYWDTQYF,TGTGCCAGCAGACCGGGACTTTATTGGGATACGCAGTATTTT
many,TRBV27,TRBJ2-7,.,CASRLVLNSYEQYF,TGTGCCAGCAGGCTTGTACTAAACTCCTACGAGCAGTACTTC
few,TRBV28,TRBJ2-4,TRBD2,CASSSGLAGGKAKNIQYF,TGTGCCAGCAGCTCAGGACTAGCGGGGGGGAAAGCCAAAAACATTCAGTACTTC
.,TRBV5-1,TRBJ1-2,.,CASSLGGEGNYGYTF,TGCGCCAGCAGCTTGGGAGGAGAAGGGAACTATGGCTACACCTTC
many,TRBV18,TRBJ2-7,TRBD2,CASSPFRAGLGEQYF,TGTGCCAGCTCACCCTTCCGAGCGGGGCTCGGCGAGCAGTACTTC
.,TRBV9,TRBJ1-2,TRBD1,CASSARQGNYGYTF,TGTGCCAGCAGCGCCCGACAGGGGAACTATGGCTACACCTTC
many,TRBV10-3,TRBJ2-7,.,CAIDSGTGVREQYF,TGTGCCATTGACTCCGGGACGGGGGTAAGGGAGCAGTACTTC
many,TRBV12-3/TRBV12-4,TRBJ1-1,.,CASSLGGRDTEAFF,TGTGCCAGCAGTTTAGGGGGCAGGGACACTGAAGCTTTCTTT
many,TRBV25-1,TRBJ1-3,.,CASSETASGNTIYF,TGTGCCAGCAGTGAGACAGCCTCTGGAAACACCATATATTTT
many,TRBV19,TRBJ1-2,TRBD1,CASSTGQWGYTF,TGTGCCAGTAGTACGGGACAGTGGGGCTACACCTTC
many,TRBV4-3,TRBJ1-2,.,CASSQDQGYGYTF,TGCGCCAGCAGCCAAGATCAAGGCTATGGCTACACCTTC
many,TRBV5-6,TRBJ2-2,TRBD1,CATTTFDRVVTGELFF,TGTGCCACAACGACCTTCGACAGGGTGGTCACCGGGGAGCTGTTTTTT
many,TRBV12-3/TRBV12-4,TRBJ2-7,.,CASRPGVSSYEQYF,TGTGCCAGCAGACCGGGGGTGAGCTCCTACGAGCAGTACTTC
.,TRBV9,TRBJ2-5,.,CASSTRGQQETQYF,TGTGCCAGCAGCACCCGAGGGCAGCAAGAGACCCAGTACTTC
many,TRBV7-2,TRBJ2-5,.,CASSLGGRDWETQYF,TGTGCCAGCAGCTTAGGTGGCAGGGACTGGGAGACCCAGTACTTC
.,TRBV5-1,TRBJ2-1,TRBD2,CASSLAASGPPWNEQFF,TGCGCCAGCAGCTTGGCGGCTAGCGGGCCACCATGGAATGAGCAGTTCTTC
many,TRBV14,TRBJ2-5,.,CASSQDLTQGSETQYF,TGTGCCAGCAGCCAAGATCTGACACAAGGTTCGGAGACCCAGTACTTC
many,TRBV5-1,TRBJ2-7,TRBD2,CASSSALAGGYEQYF,TGCGCCAGCAGCTCGGCACTAGCGGGAGGGTACGAGCAGTACTTC